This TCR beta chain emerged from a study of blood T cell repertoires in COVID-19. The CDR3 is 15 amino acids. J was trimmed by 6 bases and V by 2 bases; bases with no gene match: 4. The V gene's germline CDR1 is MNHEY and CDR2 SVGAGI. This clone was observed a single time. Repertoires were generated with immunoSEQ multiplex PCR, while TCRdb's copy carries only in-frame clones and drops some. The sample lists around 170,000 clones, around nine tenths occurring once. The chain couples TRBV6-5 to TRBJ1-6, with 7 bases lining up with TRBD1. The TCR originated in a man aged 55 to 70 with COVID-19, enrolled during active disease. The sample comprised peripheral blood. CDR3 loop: CASSYGTAFNSPLHF. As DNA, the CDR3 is TGTGCCAGCAGTTACGGGACAGCGTTTAATTCACCCCTCCACTTT.